The following is a TCR beta chain sequence with its context. No antigen is known for it. V was pared by 0 bases and J by 9 bases, with 12 bases between. CDR3 length equals 13 residues. Germline V gene data show CDR1 as MNHEY and CDR2 as SVGAGI. This sample is part of a study of cytomegalovirus exposure and HLA in healthy donors. Study background: HLA-typed donors were the source of approximately 85 million unique TCRs, which an early data release held. Regarding the study as a whole: An analysis done earlier found most TCR beta V segments productive about 87% or about 30% of the time.

In the PCR, 60 Vbeta and 13 Jbeta primers were used. Libraries were prepared by immunoSEQ multiplex PCR; TCRdb keeps only in-frame clonotypes and omits some of them. The sample has 200,000 to 250,000 clones. V gene TRBV6-5 combines with J gene TRBJ2-7; TRBD1 might be the D (5 bases). The sequence derives from a woman aged 30 to 39 in good health and CMV-seropositive. Sequencing was carried out using PBMCs. The chain's CDR3 is CASSYSIQGVQYF. The CDR3 DNA reads TGTGCCAGCAGTTACTCGATCCAGGGTGTGCAGTACTTC.